The clone carrying this TCR beta chain was detected a few times. The data originate from a study of regulatory T cells in long-lasting Graves disease. CDR3-region Arm-PCR and iRepertoire HTBI primers produced the TCR beta libraries. Source study methods: In the combined samples, roughly 60 TRBV and 14 to 15 TRBJ segments were identified. TCRdb reprocessed the multiplex PCR reads via MiXCR and lists one record per CDR3 protein. The V and J calls reflect TCRdb's pipeline rather than the authors' work. The sample lists about 440,000 distinct CDR3 sequences, 15% seen once, with around 17% in the top ten. The sample's time point: newly diagnosed GD, antithyroid drugs for less than 3 months. PBMC-extracted RNA yielded the TCR library. Trimming took off 8 bases at V and 3 bases at J, with 11 bases between the two ends. The CDR3 sequence is 12 residues long. The germline CDR1 and CDR2 sequences are MNHNS and SASEGT.

These data were likewise used in another study, on T cells in Graves' hyperthyroidism and ophthalmopathy. That report adds: Ophthalmopathy onset followed model prediction by a median around 6.9 months.

The source material was peripheral blood mononuclear cells (PBMCs), sampled at new diagnosis, from a patient treated with antithyroid drugs. The receptor was derived from a woman aged 30 to 39 with Graves disease. V gene TRBV6-1 combines with J gene TRBJ2-7; D not certain. CDR3: CASRRDIYEQYF. CDR3 sequence (DNA): TGTGCCAGCCGTAGGGATATCTACGAGCAGTACTTC.